This is a list of T cell receptor beta chains from one sample in a study of identical twins. TCRdb analysed the 5' RACE reads with MiXCR anew, one entry per CDR3 protein. Of 350,000 to 450,000 distinct CDR3 sequences listed, about a fifth are singletons. Specimen: naive T cells sorted from blood. The receptors originated from a man between 50 and 59 years old in good health. Both conserved end residues are part of each CDR3. Fields, in order: J gene, V gene, CDR3 protein.

TRBJ2-1 TRBV6-1 CASSIQRYSYNEQFF
TRBJ2-1 TRBV28 CASSTGVEQFF
TRBJ2-2 TRBV9 CASSVDGGLSTGELFF
TRBJ2-7 TRBV12-3/TRBV12-4 CASSLTSGGAYEQYF
TRBJ1-5 TRBV27 CASSFTVGRNQPQHF
TRBJ1-2 TRBV20-1 CSAQLDSNYGYTF
TRBJ2-7 TRBV7-8 CASRFGNGVLSYEQYF
TRBJ2-7 TRBV4-1 CASSPGTGFEQYF
TRBJ1-5 TRBV20-1 CSARGEVNQPQHF
TRBJ1-6 TRBV7-2 CASSLPIGSPLHF
TRBJ2-7 TRBV25-1 CASSVTGGEQYF
TRBJ1-2 TRBV4-2 CASNPGQGRGYTF
TRBJ2-7 TRBV6-5 CASSYWPPYVQYF
TRBJ2-3 TRBV29-1 CSVQSGAYTDTQYF
TRBJ2-4 TRBV20-1 CSARVGASAKNIQYF
TRBJ2-1 TRBV12-3/TRBV12-4 CASSLGLGQFF
TRBJ2-2 TRBV27 CASSRTGATGELFF
TRBJ2-1 TRBV20-1 CSAYTSGGRSYNEQFF
TRBJ2-1 TRBV7-9 CASSPEGQRHEQFF
TRBJ1-1 TRBV12-3/TRBV12-4 CASSLVARNTEAFF
TRBJ2-2 TRBV6-1 CASSPSPGTGATGELFF
TRBJ2-2 TRBV29-1 CSVDRTGTNTGELFF
TRBJ2-7 TRBV20-1 CSARPLAGYEQYF
TRBJ2-7 TRBV10-3 CAIRGEGSEQYF
TRBJ1-6 TRBV6-5 CASSYQGTPLHF
TRBJ1-1 TRBV20-1 CSAQDRPNTEAFF
TRBJ2-7 TRBV6-7 CASSSGRWPRSEQYF
TRBJ2-2 TRBV4-3 CASSQDMGELFF
TRBJ2-5 TRBV7-9 CASSRGTAQETQYF
TRBJ2-5 TRBV4-2 CASSQDLSGETQYF
TRBJ2-7 TRBV11-2 CASSLGRGRMSYEQYF
TRBJ1-4 TRBV7-7 CASSLGPGEKLFF
TRBJ1-6 TRBV6-5 CASSYLQGARNSPLHF
TRBJ1-2 TRBV20-1 CSASLPGYGYTF
TRBJ1-5 TRBV20-1 CSATAARSQPQHF
TRBJ1-3 TRBV7-9 CASSLEKGF
TRBJ2-4 TRBV20-1 CSAGGQVENIQYF
TRBJ2-2 TRBV6-2/TRBV6-3 CASSYTGVGELFF
TRBJ1-1 TRBV29-1 CSVGFRLMNTEAFF
TRBJ1-5 TRBV20-1 CSARQTNQPQHF
TRBJ2-5 TRBV15 CATSRGIIAGTQETQYF
TRBJ2-7 TRBV3-1 CASSQGRSSSYEQYF
TRBJ2-3 TRBV12-3/TRBV12-4 CASSPRGQVDTDTQYF
TRBJ1-5 TRBV10-3 CAISEPLEDRGFGQPQHF
TRBJ2-1 TRBV27 CASSSGTSGSGEQFF
TRBJ2-7 TRBV5-1 CASSLGGTALSYEQYF
TRBJ2-7 TRBV5-1 CASSLDQGDSEQYF
TRBJ1-2 TRBV7-9 CASSLDFNYGYTF
TRBJ2-1 TRBV27 CASSLTGGADQFF
TRBJ1-5 TRBV28 CASTGGQGDQPQHF